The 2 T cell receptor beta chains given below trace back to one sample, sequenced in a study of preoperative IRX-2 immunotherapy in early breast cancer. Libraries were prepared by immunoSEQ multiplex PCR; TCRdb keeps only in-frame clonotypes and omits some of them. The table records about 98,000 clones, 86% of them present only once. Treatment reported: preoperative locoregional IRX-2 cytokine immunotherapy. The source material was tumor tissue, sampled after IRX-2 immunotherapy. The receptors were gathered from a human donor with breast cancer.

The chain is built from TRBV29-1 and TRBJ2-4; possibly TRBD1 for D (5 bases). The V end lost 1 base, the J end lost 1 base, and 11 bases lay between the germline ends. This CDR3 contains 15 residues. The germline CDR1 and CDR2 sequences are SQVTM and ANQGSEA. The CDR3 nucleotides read TGCAGCGTTGAAGCAGGGTTGGGGGCCAAAAACATTCAGTACTTC. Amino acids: CSVEAGLGAKNIQYF.

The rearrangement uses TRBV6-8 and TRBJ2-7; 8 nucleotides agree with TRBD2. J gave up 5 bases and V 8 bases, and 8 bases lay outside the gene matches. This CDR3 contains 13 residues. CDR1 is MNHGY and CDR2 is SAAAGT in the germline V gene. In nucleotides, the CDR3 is TGTGCCAGCCCGGGAGGGAGGACGGACGAGCAGTACTTC. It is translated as CASPGGRTDEQYF.